Described below is a single TCR beta chain sequence and its context. Measured with immunoSEQ multiplex PCR; TCRdb has only the in-frame clones, and not every one. The repertoire holds some 700,000 clones, with around 89% as singletons. This record belongs to a study of shared T cell receptors in the human thymus. From germline, CDR1 is SGHVS and CDR2 FNYEAQ. Trimming took 5 bases from V and 2 from J, leaving 16 bases between them. There are 15 residues in the CDR3. These records were also assigned to another study, of human thymus T cells. That source adds: Across thymic and blood repertoires, the usage of V and J genes appeared to be biased.

This TCR came from a boy under two years old with a congenital heart defect. Sequencing input: thymocytes. The V and J genes are TRBV7-6 and TRBJ2-7; a weak D match, TRBD2 (5 bases). This CDR3 is CASSPKFMRAYEQYF. In DNA form, the CDR3 reads TGTGCCAGCAGCCCAAAATTTATGAGGGCCTACGAGCAGTACTTC.